These 20 T cell receptor beta chains originate from one sample sequenced in a study of post-analysis software for immune sequencing data. Findings and limits, study-wide: When patients were compared with controls, about 5 TRBV segments were more frequent, TRBV5-6, TRBV5-1 and TRBV20-1 among them.

Which antigens these TCRs recognize remains unknown. The TCR beta cDNA libraries contained unique molecular identifiers. MiXCR, applied by TCRdb to the PCR reads, yields one record per CDR3 protein. Here the sample spans 550,000 to 700,000 distinct CDR3 sequences, around 44% being singletons. Material: blood. The source is a girl aged 5-17 years with multiple sclerosis.

This chain uses TRBV5-1 with TRBJ1-2, with D uncertain. The CDR3 consists of 13 residues. The V gene's germline CDR1 is SGHRS and CDR2 YFSETQ. Trimming took 0 bases from V and 4 from J, leaving 7 bases between them. The CDR3 spells CASSLEIGYGYTF. The CDR3 DNA sequence: TGCGCCAGCAGCTTGGAAATAGGCTATGGCTACACCTTC.

This clonotype was observed a handful of times. The CDR3 is CASSQEEGRQFF. As DNA, the CDR3 is TGTGCCAGCAGCCAAGAAGAGGGACGCCAGTTCTTC. The rearrangement joins TRBV3-1 to TRBJ2-1, with D possibly being TRBD1 or TRBD2 (5 bases each). This CDR3 is 12 amino acids long. V lost 0 bases and J 13 bases, leaving 10 bases between the germline ends. CDR1 is LGHDT, CDR2 YNNKEL, per germline (reference sequence).

The gene calls are TRBV7-8 and TRBJ2-1; 10 nucleotides agree with TRBD2. The CDR3 is made up of 16 amino acids. Losses at the gene ends were 2 bases for V and 0 bases for J; bases not matched to a gene: 1. Germline assignment: CDR1 SGHVS and CDR2 FQNEAQ. Here the CDR3 DNA reads TGTGCCAGCAGCTTAAGCGGGAGGGTCTCCTACAATGAGCAGTTCTTC. Its translation: CASSLSGRVSYNEQFF.

The rearrangement links TRBV5-1 to TRBJ2-1; tentatively, D is TRBD1 (6 bases). V lost 0 bases and J lost 8, with 9 bases in between. This CDR3 spans 13 amino acids. In germline, CDR1 is SGHRS, CDR2 YFSETQ. The CDR3 DNA is TGCGCCAGCAGCTTGGACAGGGTCTATGAGCAGTTCTTC. This sequence encodes CASSLDRVYEQFF. Drawing the rest from reference TRBV5-1 and TRBJ2-1, the complete variable domain is KAGVTQTPRYLIKTRGQQVTLSCSPISGHRSVSWYQQTPGQGLQFLFEYFSETQRNKGNFPGRFSGRQFSNSRSEMNVSTLELGDSALYLCASSLDRVYEQFFGPGTRLTVL.

The V and J genes are TRBV24-1 and TRBJ2-7, with D unresolved. With the DNA end fitting TRBJ2-5 better, the J assignment may be wrong. This CDR3 is built from 12 residues. Germline CDR1 KGHDR, CDR2 SFDVKD. Written as DNA, the CDR3 is TGTGCCACCAGTGATGCCAGAGAGACCCAGTACTTC. It encodes CATSDARETQYF.

The sample holds one count of this clonotype. The rearrangement uses TRBV20-1 and TRBJ2-1; possibly TRBD1 for D (5 bases). The V end was cut by 5 bases, the J end by 4 bases, with 21 bases between. The CDR3 length is 16 residues. Germline-derived CDR1 and CDR2 are DFQATT and SNEGSKA (reference sequence). CDR3 nucleotide sequence: TGCAGTGCTCCGATGCGGTCAGGGTCGGGTTACAATGAGCAGTTCTTC. Translating gives CSAPMRSGSGYNEQFF.

This sequence joins TRBV28 and TRBJ1-2; the match to TRBD1 covers 7 bases. The CDR3 covers 13 residues. CDR1 is MDHEN, CDR2 SYDVKM, per germline. V trimming: 7 bases; J trimming: 2 bases; junction bases outside the gene matches: 4. CDR3 protein: CASIATGNYGYTF. The DNA of the CDR3 is TGTGCCAGCATCGCGACAGGGAACTATGGCTACACCTTC.

The chain carries TRBV30 and TRBJ2-1; D ambiguous. Germline V gene sequence: CDR1 GTSNPN, CDR2 SVGIG (reference sequence). V was pared by 2 bases and J by 5 bases, with 16 bases between. The CDR3 spans 15 residues. CDR3 loop: CAWSSGRAPDNEQFF. For the CDR3, the DNA is TGTGCCTGGAGTTCCGGACGGGCCCCAGACAATGAGCAGTTCTTC.

With regard to this clonotype: Given a much more abundant clone one base away, this may be a read error. The chain carries TRBV12-3 or TRBV12-4 and TRBJ2-3; D is perhaps TRBD1 (6 bases). Trimming shortened V by 2 bases and J by 11 bases, and 11 bases separated the two germline ends. The CDR3 has 12 residues. The CDR3 nucleotides read TGTGCCAGCAGTTTAAGGGACATAGGGCAGTATTTT. It is translated as CASSLRDIGQYF.

This clonotype was found a few times. This chain links TRBV7-3 with TRBJ2-3; D might be TRBD1 (5 bases). The V and J ends lost 2 bases and 12 bases respectively, with 12 bases between them. There are 12 residues in the CDR3. Per germline, CDR1 SGHTA and CDR2 FQGTGA. This CDR3 is CASSLGDGQQYF. CDR3 nucleotide sequence: TGTGCCAGCAGCTTAGGAGACGGACAACAGTATTTT.

This chain uses TRBV11-3 with TRBJ1-6, with D perhaps matching TRBD1 (5 bases). The V end lost 1 base, the J end lost 4 bases, and 8 bases lay between the germline ends. Germline V gene data show CDR1 as SGHNT and CDR2 as YENEEA. The CDR3 has 15 amino acids. The CDR3 sequence: CASSLGDGYNSPLHF. DNA for the CDR3: TGTGCCAGCAGCTTAGGGGACGGGTATAATTCACCCCTCCACTTT.

The rearrangement links TRBV29-1 to TRBJ2-1; D possibly corresponds to TRBD2 (7 bases). Germline-derived CDR1 and CDR2 are SQVTM and ANQGSEA. Between the trimmed V and J ends, which lost 1 base and 3 bases, there was a span of 16 bases. The CDR3 spans 16 residues. CDR3 sequence reads: CSVEGGGRGFYNEQFF. In DNA form, the CDR3 reads TGCAGCGTTGAAGGGGGGGGCAGAGGTTTCTACAATGAGCAGTTCTTC.

This clonotype was seen at least ten times. The chain employs TRBV5-1 and TRBJ2-1, with TRBD2 matching over 11 bases. CDR1 SGHRS and CDR2 YFSETQ come from the germline V gene. Germline trimming cut 5 bases from V and 4 bases from J; bases unmatched to any gene: 5. The CDR3 runs 15 residues. The DNA for the CDR3 is TGCGCCAGCAGTTACGGGACTAGCGGATACAATGAGCAGTTCTTC. Protein sequence: CASSYGTSGYNEQFF.

This clonotype occurred a few times. The CDR3: CASSWGLAGDPTLAEQQETQYF. The CDR3 region has the DNA TGTGCCAGCAGTTGGGGCCTAGCGGGGGACCCAACCCTAGCCGAGCAACAAGAGACCCAGTACTTC. This chain links TRBV28 with TRBJ2-5, with 10 nucleotides matching TRBD2. The germline V gene has CDR1 MDHEN and CDR2 SYDVKM. V lost 4 bases to trimming and J lost 2 bases; unmatched junction nucleotides: 25. CDR3 length: 22 amino acids.

The gene calls are TRBV5-4 and TRBJ2-1; D gene ambiguous. Germline assignment: CDR1 SGHNT and CDR2 YYREEE (reference sequence). The length of the CDR3 is 11 residues. V was pared by 0 bases and J by 10 bases, with 5 bases between. CDR3: CASSLEAEQFF. CDR3 DNA: TGTGCCAGCAGCTTGGAGGCAGAGCAGTTCTTC.

This clonotype was seen only a few times. The rearrangement links TRBV7-2 to TRBJ1-1, with TRBD1 as a possible D gene (5 bases). This CDR3 has 15 residues. V dropped 2 bases and J dropped 4 bases, with 14 bases sitting between them. Germline V gene lookup returns CDR1 SGHTA and CDR2 FQGNSA. This CDR3 reads CASSLFGGEGTEAFF. The CDR3 coding sequence is TGTGCCAGCAGCTTATTTGGAGGGGAGGGCACTGAAGCTTTCTTT.

This clonotype was observed a handful of times. The chain links TRBV4-1 to TRBJ2-3; D is perhaps TRBD2 (6 bases). The V and J ends lost 2 bases and 1 base respectively, with 16 bases between them. This CDR3 spans 17 amino acids. Germline V CDR1 and CDR2: MGHRA, YSYEKL. CDR3 sequence reads: CASSQHWGEPRTDTQYF. CDR3 nucleotide sequence: TGCGCCAGCAGCCAACATTGGGGGGAACCACGCACAGATACGCAGTATTTT.

The V gene is TRBV27, the J gene TRBJ2-1, with 11 bases fitting TRBD2. Germline V lookup: CDR1 MNHEY, CDR2 SMNVEV (reference sequence). After removal of 0 bases from V and 7 bases from J, the junction contained 5 bases not matched to a gene. CDR3 size: 16 residues. As DNA, the CDR3 is TGTGCCAGCAGTTTATCGCCTCTAGCGGGAGGAAATGAGCAGTTCTTC. It is translated as CASSLSPLAGGNEQFF.

This clonotype has just a few counts. V is TRBV12-3 or TRBV12-4 and J is TRBJ2-3; 8 bases line up with TRBD2. The J segment lost 5 bases and the V segment lost 4 bases, leaving 5 bases of the junction unmatched. The CDR3 extends over 14 amino acids. CDR3 sequence (DNA): TGTGCCAGCAGTTCCCGGGAGGGGGAAGATACGCAGTATTTT. Residues: CASSSREGEDTQYF.

This clonotype has just a few counts. This chain uses TRBV20-1 with TRBJ1-6, with a tentative D call TRBD1 (6 bases). Trimming took off 0 bases at V and 10 bases at J, with 25 bases between the two ends. The CDR3 runs 18 residues. Germline V CDR1 and CDR2: DFQATT, SNEGSKA (reference sequence). The CDR3 DNA reads TGCAGTGCTAGAGATCGGGGTTCTAAGGGGGACATAACGTCACCCCTCCACTTT. It translates to CSARDRGSKGDITSPLHF.